The text below deals with one T cell receptor (beta chain). CDR1 is MDHEN, CDR2 SYDVKM, per germline. This CDR3 is 19 amino acids long. V gave up 1 base and J gave up 4 bases; unmatched junction bases: 17. The record originates from a study of blood T cell repertoires in COVID-19. Looking at the study overall: Acute and convalescent COVID-19 samples came from the United States, Italy and Spain. Sources were T cells, B-cell-depleted T cells, or PBMCs; the material itself was cDNA or gDNA.

Original analysis: Nucleated cell counts were estimated from reference gene primer amplification. Method: immunoSEQ multiplex PCR; TCRdb's copy keeps in-frame clones and lacks some. V and J calls and clone size are given by that table; D and trimming were obtained from the DNA. Among over 80,000 clones, approximately 86% were seen once, and the ten largest hold more than 5.5%. The V gene is TRBV28, the J gene TRBJ1-2, with 8 bases that match TRBD1. Sequences were obtained from peripheral blood. The TCR comes from a man aged 70-80 years with acute or convalescent COVID-19. In DNA, the CDR3 is TGTGCCAGCAGTTTATTTTGGGGGATACGGGACAGGCTTACCTATGGCTACACCTTC. Protein: CASSLFWGIRDRLTYGYTF.